One T cell receptor (beta chain) is described in this entry. The antigen remains unidentified. This sample was included in a study of cytomegalovirus exposure and HLA in healthy donors. Study results and caveats: HLA restriction was apparent for most CMV-associated TCR beta chains in a later analysis.

Both 60 Vbeta primers and 13 Jbeta primers went into the PCR. Some clones are missing from TCRdb's copy, which holds only in-frame ones; the method was immunoSEQ multiplex PCR. The table includes a few hundred thousand clones, roughly 80% detected once. The CDR3 is made up of 19 amino acids. The sequenced material came from PBMCs. The TCR sequence derives from a girl aged 2-10 years in good health and CMV-seronegative. V and J are TRBV1 and TRBJ2-5; the D call of TRBD1 is as the table states it, not checked on the DNA. TRBV1 is a pseudogene locus. CDR3 protein: CTSSQEDPGQGERQETQYF. DNA for the CDR3: TGCACCAGCAGCCAGGAAGACCCCGGACAGGGGGAGAGGCAAGAGACCCAGTACTTC.